This T cell receptor (beta chain) was captured in a study of CD8+CD57+ T cells in acquired aplastic anemia. For sequencing, patients were chosen who had shown expansion of CD8+CD57+ cells by flow cytometry. Among the patients, all had severe acquired aplastic anemia. Profiles of TCR beta VDJ and CDR3 were generated from a genomic DNA template. Each CDR3 protein gets one entry after TCRdb re-called the reads with MiXCR. This table holds approximately 180,000 distinct CDR3 sequences, about 60% found once. Looked up from germline, CDR1 is KGHSH and CDR2 is LQKENI. The CDR3 length is 12 residues. Trimming pared 8 bases from V and 8 bases from J, leaving 15 bases between. This clonotype was observed many times.

The receptor was isolated from a human donor with aplastic anemia. Sequenced sample: sorted CD4+, CD8+, or CD8+CD57+ T cells (not recorded which) from PBMCs. The rearrangement joins TRBV18 to TRBJ1-1, with a possible D match to TRBD1 (6 bases). CDR3 nucleotide sequence: TGTGCCAGCAGCTTGCAGGGGACGGAAGCTTTCTTT. Translated, it gives CASSLQGTEAFF.